This T cell receptor beta chain stems from a study of blood T cell repertoires in COVID-19. Overall study: PBMCs, B-cell-depleted T cells, or T cells provided the cDNA or gDNA that made up the material.

Sequencing was performed with immunoSEQ multiplex PCR; in TCRdb, only in-frame clones are kept and a portion is missing. The data show around 200,000 clones, 80% to 85% seen once. V lost 5 bases and J lost 4, with 14 bases in between. The length of the CDR3 is 14 residues. CDR1 and CDR2 (germline): SGHTA, FQGNSA. This clone was recorded once. This same CDR3 is encoded by further DNA sequences in the sample. The chain couples TRBV7-2 to TRBJ2-5; D is possibly TRBD1 (7 bases). Sequencing used peripheral blood. This clonotype originated in a man between 50 and 59 years old with active or convalescent COVID-19. The CDR3 coding sequence is TGTGCCAGCAGCCCAGGGGGAGGAGGAGAGACCCAGTACTTC. Translation gives CASSPGGGGETQYF.